This TCR beta chain is drawn from a study of cytotoxic CD8 clonotypes in ibrutinib-treated CLL. Measured with immunoSEQ multiplex PCR; TCRdb has only the in-frame clones, and not every one. Of 190,000 or so clones listed, approximately 72% were seen once; the top ten hold around an eighth. This clone has just a few counts. Specimen: PBMCs, collected after 24 months of ibrutinib treatment. The receptor's source is a human donor with chronic lymphocytic leukemia.

The CDR3 spells CATSRDSGEKLFF. CDR3 DNA: TGTGCCACCAGCAGAGATTCGGGTGAAAAACTGTTTTTT. The gene calls are TRBV15 and TRBJ1-4; D is unclear. CDR3 size: 13 residues. Trimming cost V 0 bases and J 7 bases, with 6 bases left between them. From germline, CDR1 is LNHNV and CDR2 YYDKDF (reference sequence).